This TCR beta chain came from a study of radiotherapy plus CTLA-4 blockade in lung cancer. Study-wide results and limits: There was expansion of tumor-derived TCR clones in blood after radiotherapy plus ipilimumab.

Clones were read by immunoSEQ multiplex PCR, and TCRdb kept only the in-frame ones, dropping some. The data hold 25,000 to 35,000 clones, with around 80% observed a single time. This clone was found once. Its antigen is still unknown. The CDR3 sequence is 14 residues long. Germline V gives CDR1 MNHEY, CDR2 SVGAGI. Trimming took 5 bases from V and 0 from J, leaving 8 bases between them. The chain combines TRBV6-5 with TRBJ1-3; the D gene is possibly TRBD1 (6 bases). Sequenced material: peripheral blood, taken from a patient treated with radiotherapy plus ipilimumab. The sequence was collected from a human donor with non-small cell lung cancer who had stable disease on radiotherapy plus ipilimumab. The CDR3 loop reads CASSPGVSGNTIYF. The CDR3, as DNA: TGTGCCAGCAGTCCAGGGGTCTCTGGAAACACCATATATTTT.